The rows below give T cell receptor beta chains drawn from one sample of a study of cytomegalovirus exposure and HLA in healthy donors. Sequencing used immunoSEQ multiplex PCR; TCRdb keeps in-frame clones, though not all of them. The sample yields around 40,000 clones, roughly 69% seen once. The specimen was PBMCs. The receptors originated from a young woman in good health and CMV-seronegative. CDR3s include the opening cysteine and the closing phenylalanine or tryptophan. A D gene is named only where the DNA matches it firmly. Size is omitted from some rows. Given values are once, few, many or a class for expanded clones.

>TRBV7-2|TRBJ2-1|NA|NA
TGTGCCAGCAGCTTAGCGCCGACAGTCAATGAGCAGTTCTTC
CASSLAPTVNEQFF
>TRBV19|TRBJ2-7|NA|TRBD2
TGTGCCAGTTCGAAGCGGGAGTACTCCTACGAGCAGTACTTC
CASSKREYSYEQYF
>TRBV16|TRBJ1-5|NA|NA
TGTGCCAGCAGCCAATCGCGAGGGTCCGGTCAGCCCCAGCATTTT
CASSQSRGSGQPQHF
>TRBV6-1|TRBJ1-5|once|NA
TGTGCCAGCACCGGGGAATACGATCAGCCCCAGCATTTT
CASTGEYDQPQHF
>TRBV2|TRBJ2-2|NA|NA
TGTGCCAGCAGTGAGCTTCTAGTACTGGCCGGGGAGCTGTTTTTT
CASSELLVLAGELFF
>TRBV6-1|TRBJ2-1|NA|NA
TGTGCCAGCAGTGAAGCCATGAGCTCCTACAATGAGCAGTTCTTC
CASSEAMSSYNEQFF
>TRBV14|TRBJ2-5|NA|TRBD2
TGTGCCAGCAGCCTTGGGACTAGCGGGAGCGAGACCCAGTACTTC
CASSLGTSGSETQYF
>TRBV18|TRBJ2-1|few|TRBD2
TGTGCCAGCTCACGCCAACCTAGCGGGAGTATCGTCAACTCCTACAATGAGCAGTTCTTC
CASSRQPSGSIVNSYNEQFF
>TRBV6-1|TRBJ2-7|NA|NA
TGTGCCAGCAGTGAAGATGTCTTCTACGAGCAGTACTTC
CASSEDVFYEQYF
>TRBV2|TRBJ2-7|few|TRBD1
TGTGCCAGCTTAGTGGAGACAGGGGGATTCTACGAGCAGTACTTC
CASLVETGGFYEQYF
>TRBV11-2|TRBJ2-7|NA|NA
TGTGCCAGCAGCTTAATGAGCGGGTTCTACGAGCAGTACTTC
CASSLMSGFYEQYF
>TRBV6-1|TRBJ2-1|NA|TRBD2
TGTGCCAGCAGTGAGCAACTAGCGGGAGGTGTAAATGAGCAGTTCTTC
CASSEQLAGGVNEQFF
>TRBV30|TRBJ1-5|NA|TRBD1
TGTGCCTGGGAAAGACCGGGACAGGGGGATCATTGGAGCAATCAGCCCCAGCATTTT
CAWERPGQGDHWSNQPQHF
>TRBV7-9|TRBJ2-7|few|NA
TGTGCCAGCAGCCCGACAGAGAGCTCCTACGAGCAGTACTTC
CASSPTESSYEQYF
>TRBV29-1|TRBJ2-7|NA|NA
TGCAGCGCGCAGGGACTTGCCCCGGAGCAGTACTTC
CSAQGLAPEQYF
>TRBV5-1|TRBJ2-3|NA|NA
TGCGCCAGCAGCTTAGGGACTGAGCCGACCAGTACGCAGTATTTT
CASSLGTEPTSTQYF
>TRBV30|TRBJ1-5|NA|NA
TGTGCCTGGAGTGTAATAGGGAGGGGGGGCAATCAGCCCCAGCATTTT
CAWSVIGRGGNQPQHF
>TRBV6-6|TRBJ2-7|NA|TRBD1
TGTGCCAGCAGTGTCGCCGCTGCGACAGGGGGCTACGAGCAGTACTTC
CASSVAAATGGYEQYF
>TRBV19|TRBJ2-1|NA|NA
TGTGCCAGTACCCCAAACCCAGGAAGCTACAATGAGCAGTTCTTC
CASTPNPGSYNEQFF
>TRBV15|TRBJ2-3|medium-sized|TRBD2
TGTGCCACAAGAGAGGCGGGGGGTCACACAGATACGCAGTATTTT
CATREAGGHTDTQYF
>TRBV7-2|TRBJ2-1|NA|TRBD2
TGTGCCAGCAGCTTAGAGGGGACTAGCGGTTACAATGAGCAGTTCTTC
CASSLEGTSGYNEQFF
>TRBV2|TRBJ1-1|medium-sized|NA
TGTGCCAGCAGGGACGGACTGATCGAAGCTTTCTTT
CASRDGLIEAFF
>TRBV5-1|TRBJ1-4|NA|NA
TGCGCCAGCAGCCCTCTGGGGGGGAACGAAAAACTGTTTTTT
CASSPLGGNEKLFF
>TRBV5-1|TRBJ2-5|few|NA
TGCGCCAGCAGCTCGGCCCGAGGACAAGAGACCCAGTACTTC
CASSSARGQETQYF
>TRBV5-1|TRBJ2-3|NA|NA
TGCGCCAGCAGCTTAGCACCTAGCACAGATACGCAGTATTTT
CASSLAPSTDTQYF
>TRBV7-2|TRBJ1-2|NA|NA
TGTGCCAGCAGCCCACAGGGTTGGGGGAACTATGGCTACACCTTC
CASSPQGWGNYGYTF
>TRBV30|TRBJ1-6|NA|TRBD1
TGTGCCTGGAAGCCAGGGGGTGGTTTCGATTCACCCCTCCACTTT
CAWKPGGGFDSPLHF
>TRBV5-1|TRBJ1-2|NA|NA
TGCGCCAGCAGCTTGGAACCCGGTGGCTACACCTTC
CASSLEPGGYTF
>TRBV28|TRBJ2-7|NA|NA
TGTGCCAGCAGCCATGGTCGGTACGAGCAGTACTTC
CASSHGRYEQYF
>TRBV25-1|TRBJ2-5|NA|NA
TGTGCCAGTGGTGCGAGTCCGGAGACCCAGTACTTC
CASGASPETQYF
>TRBV9|TRBJ1-2|NA|NA
TGTGCCAGCAGCGTAGGTACAGCCGACTATGGCTACACCTTC
CASSVGTADYGYTF
>TRBV6-6|TRBJ1-4|NA|NA
TGTGCCAGCAGAACAGGGCCCGAAAAACTGTTTTTT
CASRTGPEKLFF
>TRBV25-1|TRBJ2-1|NA|TRBD1
TGTGCCAGCAGTGGACAGGGCGGATACAATGAGCAGTTCTTC
CASSGQGGYNEQFF
>TRBV10-1|TRBJ1-1|few|NA
TGCGCCAGCAGTGAGTCTGGCAGGCATTGGACTGAAGCTTTCTTT
CASSESGRHWTEAFF
>TRBV11-2|TRBJ2-7|NA|NA
TGTGCCAGCACCCATTGGGGAGAATCCTACGAGCAGTACTTC
CASTHWGESYEQYF
>TRBV5-1|TRBJ2-5|NA|NA
TGCGCCAGCAGCTTGAACGGAGTCAAAGAGACCCAGTACTTC
CASSLNGVKETQYF
>TRBV2|TRBJ2-1|NA|TRBD1
TGTGCCAGCAGTGAACGCCCTTGGGACAGGAACAATGAGCAGTTCTTC
CASSERPWDRNNEQFF
>TRBV27|TRBJ2-3|NA|NA
TGTGCCAGCAGTTCCGGGGCGGTAGCAGGGGAGTATTTT
CASSSGAVAGEYF
>TRBV5-1|TRBJ2-3|once|TRBD1
TGCGCCAGCAGCCCGGATCCGATTGGGACAGGGAAAGATACGCAGTATTTT
CASSPDPIGTGKDTQYF
>TRBV7-6|TRBJ2-5|NA|TRBD2
TGTGCCAGCAGCTTAGTTATGGGACTAGCTATGTCCCCCCAAGAGACCCAGTACTTC
CASSLVMGLAMSPQETQYF
>TRBV6-6|TRBJ1-1|once|NA
TGTGCCAGCAAACCACCGGGACTCGCCTTTGAGGGAGCTTTCTTT
CASKPPGLAFEGAFF
>TRBV5-1|TRBJ2-2|NA|NA
TGCGCCAGCAGCCGAGCTCGAGGTGGACAGAACACCGGGGAGCTGTTTTTT
CASSRARGGQNTGELFF
>TRBV5-1|TRBJ2-2|NA|NA
TGCGCCAGCAGCATACAGGGACGAAACACCGGGGAGCTGTTTTTT
CASSIQGRNTGELFF
>TRBV29-1|TRBJ2-3|NA|NA
TGCAGCGCCACACCAGGGGCAGATACGCAGTATTTT
CSATPGADTQYF
>TRBV7-8|TRBJ1-5|NA|TRBD1
TGTGCCAGCAGCCACAACAGGGGGTCACAGCATTTT
CASSHNRGSQHF
>TRBV2|TRBJ1-2|NA|TRBD1
TGTGCCAGCAGCCAAGACAGGGGGCGAGGTGGCTACACCTTC
CASSQDRGRGGYTF
>TRBV5-1|TRBJ1-2|NA|NA
TGCGCCAGCAGTACACAAAACTATGGCTACACCTTC
CASSTQNYGYTF
>TRBV29-1|TRBJ2-5|few|TRBD1
TGCAGCGTCGACAGGGGAAGGGAGACCCAGTACTTC
CSVDRGRETQYF
>TRBV5-1|TRBJ2-2|few|TRBD1
TGCGCCAGCAGCCCAAGGGGACAGAAGAACACCGGGGAGCTGTTTTTT
CASSPRGQKNTGELFF
>TRBV10-3|TRBJ1-1|few|NA
TGTGCCATCAGGGGAATCGGGATGAACACTGAAGCTTTCTTT
CAIRGIGMNTEAFF
>TRBV7-9|TRBJ2-3|NA|TRBD2
TGTGCCAGCAGCTGGGGAGGGAGCCAGGCAGATACGCAGTATTTT
CASSWGGSQADTQYF
>TRBV5-1|TRBJ1-1|once|NA
TGCGCCAGCAGCTCCGGACAGTACACTGAAGCTTTCTTT
CASSSGQYTEAFF
>TRBV30|TRBJ2-7|NA|NA
TGTGCCTGGGAAAGACTAGTCACCTACGAGCAGTACTTC
CAWERLVTYEQYF
>TRBV29-1|TRBJ2-5|NA|NA
TGCAGCGGCGAACCCGGGGGGCGAGAGACCCAGTACTTC
CSGEPGGRETQYF
>TRBV10-3|TRBJ2-1|NA|TRBD2
TGTGCCGTTAGCGGGAAAGGCGATGAGCAGTTCTTC
CAVSGKGDEQFF
>TRBV10-3|TRBJ1-1|NA|TRBD1
TGTGCCATCATGGGACAGGGGGCTACCGAAGCTTTCTTT
CAIMGQGATEAFF
>TRBV6-1|TRBJ2-7|few|NA
TGTGCCAGCAGTGAATCGTTCGGCCAGGGTCTCTACGAGCAGTACTTC
CASSESFGQGLYEQYF
>TRBV29-1|TRBJ2-1|NA|TRBD2
TGCAGCGTTGAACTCCTAGCGGGATCCAATGAGCAGTTCTTC
CSVELLAGSNEQFF